This TCR beta chain was profiled in a study of T-cell reconstitution after alpha-beta-depleted transplantation in children. Germline V CDR1 and CDR2: SNHLY, FYNNEI. The CDR3 runs 21 residues. The trim removed 4 bases at V and 2 bases at J, leaving 18 bases unmatched. TCRbeta library construction was performed incorporating unique molecular identifiers. TCRdb passed the PCR reads through MiXCR, listing each CDR3 protein once. This sample has some 830,000 distinct CDR3 sequences, with roughly 15% found just once. The V and J genes are TRBV2 and TRBJ2-4, with TRBD2 identical over 12 bases. Sample: PBMCs, mostly from graft donor cells, taken 360 days after TCRalphabeta/CD19-depleted stem cell transplant. The receptor's source is a male patient between 10 and 17 years old who had a stem cell transplant for acute lymphoblastic leukemia, so the T cells may come from the graft donor. CDR3: CASSGPSGREWIGISKNIQYF. Here the CDR3 DNA reads TGTGCCAGCAGTGGGCCTAGCGGGAGGGAATGGATCGGTATATCCAAAAACATTCAGTACTTC.